Below are 16 T cell receptor beta chains sequenced from a single sample in a study of OX40 agonist ivuxolimab in advanced cancers. Sequencing used immunoSEQ multiplex PCR; TCRdb keeps in-frame clones, though not all of them. The sample lists 45,000 to 55,000 clones; around 94% were seen once. The sequencing here drew on CD4+ or CD8+ T cells sorted from blood, taken in a trial of the OX40 agonist ivuxolimab. These receptors all come from an adult with an advanced solid tumor such as melanoma, head and neck, liver or kidney cancer.

The chain combines TRBV6-5 with TRBJ2-2; D unclear. Trimming took off 0 bases at V and 2 bases at J, with 1 base between the two ends. Germline assignment: CDR1 MNHEY and CDR2 SVGAGI. The CDR3 extends over 13 amino acids. CDR3 nucleotides: TGTGCCAGCAGTTACTCAAACACCGGGGAGCTGTTTTTT. Its translation: CASSYSNTGELFF.

The chain joins TRBV27 to TRBJ2-7, with 12 bases identical to TRBD2. The germline V gene encodes CDR1 MNHEY and CDR2 SMNVEV (reference sequence). The CDR3 is 15 residues long. The trim removed 6 bases at V and 2 bases at J, leaving 5 bases unmatched. CDR3 in amino acids: CASSKTSGRPYEQYF. CDR3 nucleotide sequence: TGTGCCAGCAGCAAAACTAGCGGGAGGCCCTACGAGCAGTACTTC.

This chain uses TRBV5-6 with TRBJ2-5, with a tentative D call TRBD2 (5 bases). Germline lookup yields CDR1 SGHDT and CDR2 YYEEEE. The V end lost 2 bases, the J end lost 5 bases, and 10 bases lay between the germline ends. CDR3 length: 13 residues. The CDR3 DNA reads TGTGCCAGCAGCTTCGGGATGGAGGAGACCCAGTACTTC. Protein sequence: CASSFGMEETQYF.

The gene calls are TRBV4-3 and TRBJ2-1; 10 nucleotides match TRBD1. The germline V gene has CDR1 LGHNA and CDR2 YSLEER. Trimming at V came to 1 base and at J to 5 bases, leaving 11 bases not matched to a gene. The CDR3 loop spans 18 amino acids. The DNA for the CDR3 is TGCGCCAGCAGCCAAGTGAGACAGGGGGCGACGTACCACAATGAGCAGTTCTTC. Translated: CASSQVRQGATYHNEQFF.

The chain employs TRBV5-1 and TRBJ1-1; D not resolved. With 0 bases removed from V and 1 base from J, the gap between germline ends came to 4 bases. This CDR3 is 13 amino acids long. In germline, CDR1 is SGHRS, CDR2 YFSETQ. The chain's CDR3 is CASSLGGNTEAFF. CDR3 nucleotides: TGCGCCAGCAGCTTGGGCGGGAACACTGAAGCTTTCTTT. The variable domain in full, completed from reference TRBV5-1 and TRBJ1-1, reads KAGVTQTPRYLIKTRGQQVTLSCSPISGHRSVSWYQQTPGQGLQFLFEYFSETQRNKGNFPGRFSGRQFSNSRSEMNVSTLELGDSALYLCASSLGGNTEAFFGQGTRLTVV.

The CDR3 DNA is TGTGCCAGCAGCTTAGGACAGGGTGGGGAGCAGTACTTC. It specifies CASSLGQGGEQYF. The chain uses TRBV11-2 and TRBJ2-7; TRBD1 aligns across 7 bases. CDR3 length: 13 amino acids. CDR1 is SGHAT, CDR2 FQNNGV, per germline. J gave up 7 bases and V 1 base, and 4 bases lay outside the gene matches.

CDR3 bases: TGTGCCATCAGTGGGGGGGAGGAGGCAGATACGCAGTATTTT. Translating gives CAISGGEEADTQYF. The chain carries TRBV10-3 and TRBJ2-3, with D possibly being TRBD2 (6 bases). This CDR3 is 14 amino acids long. The V end was cut by 4 bases, the J end by 4 bases, with 12 bases between. CDR1 is ENHRY and CDR2 is SYGVKD in the germline V gene.

This clone was seen once. The V and J genes are TRBV27 and TRBJ1-4, with D unclear. CDR3 size: 15 residues. Trimming pared 6 bases from V and 8 bases from J, leaving 19 bases between. Germline-derived CDR1 and CDR2 are MNHEY and SMNVEV (reference sequence). In nucleotides, the CDR3 is TGTGCCAGCAGCAACGTTCCGAGATCGGTGGAAAAACTGTTTTTT. It translates to CASSNVPRSVEKLFF.

J is TRBJ2-7 and V is TRBV6-1, with D unclear. Germline V gene lookup returns CDR1 MNHNS and CDR2 SASEGT. CDR3 length: 14 amino acids. The V gene lost 0 bases and the J gene lost 6 bases, with 12 bases spanning the gap. CDR3 amino acids: CASSEAFLGSEQYF. The DNA for the CDR3 is TGTGCCAGCAGTGAAGCCTTCCTCGGATCCGAGCAGTACTTC.

The chain combines TRBV4-1 with TRBJ2-1; TRBD2 matches 7 bases. The junction had 7 bases not matched to a gene; V was cut back by 1 base and J by 4 bases. The CDR3 has 16 amino acids. The germline V gene encodes CDR1 MGHRA and CDR2 YSYEKL. This CDR3 reads CASSQGQLAYYNEQFF. CDR3 nucleotides: TGCGCCAGCAGCCAAGGCCAACTAGCGTATTACAATGAGCAGTTCTTC.

The chain uses TRBV4-3 and TRBJ2-1, with D unclear. From germline, CDR1 is LGHNA and CDR2 YSLEER. The CDR3 contains 13 residues. V gave up 8 bases and J gave up 9 bases, with 17 bases separating them. CDR3 DNA sequence: TGCGCCAGCGGCAGCTCTGCCCCCAGTGAGCAGTTCTTC. This sequence encodes CASGSSAPSEQFF.

The rearrangement uses TRBV7-9 and TRBJ2-7, with D unresolved. Germline lookup yields CDR1 SEHNR and CDR2 FQNEAQ (reference sequence). V lost 10 bases and J 0 bases, leaving 22 bases between the germline ends. There are 16 residues in the CDR3. As DNA, the CDR3 is TGTGCCACCGATTCCCCCTCTGGCCGACGCTCCTACGAGCAGTACTTC. As protein: CATDSPSGRRSYEQYF.

This clone has just one count. The CDR3 protein is CASSIGGSRYNEQFF. The CDR3 DNA follows: TGTGCCAGTAGTATTGGAGGTAGCAGATACAATGAGCAGTTCTTC. This chain joins TRBV19 and TRBJ2-1; TRBD2 is a possible D gene (5 bases). This CDR3 region has 15 residues. Germline CDR1 is LNHDA and CDR2 is SQIVND (reference sequence). The V end lost 3 bases, the J end lost 4 bases, and 13 bases lay between the germline ends.

This clone was seen only a few times. The V gene is TRBV4-1, the J gene TRBJ2-2; 9 nucleotides agree with TRBD2. Trimming removed 4 bases from V and 7 bases from J; junction bases left unmatched: 10. The germline V gene encodes CDR1 MGHRA and CDR2 YSYEKL. The CDR3 length is 16 residues. The chain's CDR3 is CASSPGRLAGDGELFF. In DNA form, the CDR3 reads TGCGCCAGCAGCCCGGGTAGGTTAGCGGGAGACGGGGAGCTGTTTTTT.

The chain combines TRBV7-2 with TRBJ2-7; D might be TRBD2 (5 bases). The CDR3 sequence is 11 residues long. Germline V gene sequence: CDR1 SGHTA, CDR2 FQGNSA. Trimming cost V 8 bases and J 1 base, with 6 bases left between them. CDR3 in amino acids: CASRGSYEQYF. CDR3 coding DNA: TGTGCCAGCCGGGGATCCTACGAGCAGTACTTC.

The chain combines TRBV19 with TRBJ1-1; D is perhaps TRBD1 (5 bases). The germline V gene encodes CDR1 LNHDA and CDR2 SQIVND (reference sequence). This CDR3 is built from 15 residues. V was clipped by 6 bases and J by 0 bases, with 14 bases between them. Written as DNA, the CDR3 is TGTGCCAGTAGCCCGACAGCCTACATGAACACTGAAGCTTTCTTT. Translated, it gives CASSPTAYMNTEAFF.